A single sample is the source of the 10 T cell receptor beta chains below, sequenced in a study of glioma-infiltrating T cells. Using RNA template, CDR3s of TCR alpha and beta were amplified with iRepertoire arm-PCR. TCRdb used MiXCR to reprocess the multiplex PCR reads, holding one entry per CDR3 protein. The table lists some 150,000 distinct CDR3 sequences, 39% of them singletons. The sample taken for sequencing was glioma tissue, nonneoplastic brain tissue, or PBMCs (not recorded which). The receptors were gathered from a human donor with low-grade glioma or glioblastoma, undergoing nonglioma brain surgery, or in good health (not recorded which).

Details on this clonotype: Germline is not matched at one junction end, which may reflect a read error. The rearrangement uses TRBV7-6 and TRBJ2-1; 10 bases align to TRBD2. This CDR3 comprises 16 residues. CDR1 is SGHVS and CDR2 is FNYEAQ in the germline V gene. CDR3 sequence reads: CARSLRTSGILNEQFF. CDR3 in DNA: TGTGCCCGCAGCTTAAGAACTAGCGGGATTTTAAATGAGCAGTTCTTC.

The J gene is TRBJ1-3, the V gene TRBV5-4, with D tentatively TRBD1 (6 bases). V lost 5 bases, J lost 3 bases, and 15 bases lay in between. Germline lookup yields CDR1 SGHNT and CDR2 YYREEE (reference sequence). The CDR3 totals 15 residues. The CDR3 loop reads CASSPTGGLGNTIYF. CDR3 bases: TGTGCCAGCAGTCCGACCGGGGGGCTTGGAAACACCATATATTTT.

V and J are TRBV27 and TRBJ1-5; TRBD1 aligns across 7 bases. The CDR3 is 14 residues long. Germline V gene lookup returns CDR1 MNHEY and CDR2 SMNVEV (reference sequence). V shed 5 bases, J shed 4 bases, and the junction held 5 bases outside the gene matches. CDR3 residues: CASSAGQPNQPQHF. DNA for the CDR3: TGTGCCAGCAGTGCGGGACAGCCAAATCAGCCCCAGCATTTT.

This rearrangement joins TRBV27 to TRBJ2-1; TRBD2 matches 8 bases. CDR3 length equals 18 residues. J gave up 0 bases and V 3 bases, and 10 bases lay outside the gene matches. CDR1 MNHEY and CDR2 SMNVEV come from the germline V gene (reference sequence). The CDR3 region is CASSFLPPGGSSYNEQFF. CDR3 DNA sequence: TGTGCCAGCAGTTTCTTACCCCCGGGGGGGAGCTCCTACAATGAGCAGTTCTTC.

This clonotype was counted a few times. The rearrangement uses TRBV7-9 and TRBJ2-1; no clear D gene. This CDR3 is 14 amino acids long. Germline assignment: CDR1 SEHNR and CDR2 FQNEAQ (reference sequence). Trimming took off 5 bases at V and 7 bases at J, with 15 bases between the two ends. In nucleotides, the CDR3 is TGTGCCAGCAGCAGGAATAGGCTAGTGAATGAGCAGTTCTTC. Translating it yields CASSRNRLVNEQFF.

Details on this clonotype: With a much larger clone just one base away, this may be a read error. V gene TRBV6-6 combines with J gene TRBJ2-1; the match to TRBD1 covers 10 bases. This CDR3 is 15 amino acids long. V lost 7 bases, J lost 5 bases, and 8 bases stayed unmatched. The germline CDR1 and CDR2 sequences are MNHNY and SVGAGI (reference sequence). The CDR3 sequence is CASMRPGTGDNEQFF. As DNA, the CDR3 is TGTGCCAGCATGAGACCCGGGACAGGGGACAATGAGCAGTTCTTC.

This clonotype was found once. The CDR3 DNA reads TGTGCCAGCAGTTTTGGGGGAGGGAGGAACACTGAAGCTTTCTTT. Translated, it gives CASSFGGGRNTEAFF. The chain is built from TRBV12-3 or TRBV12-4 and TRBJ1-1; possible D gene TRBD1, 5 bases. This CDR3 spans 15 amino acids. V lost 3 bases and J 1 base, leaving 12 bases between the germline ends.

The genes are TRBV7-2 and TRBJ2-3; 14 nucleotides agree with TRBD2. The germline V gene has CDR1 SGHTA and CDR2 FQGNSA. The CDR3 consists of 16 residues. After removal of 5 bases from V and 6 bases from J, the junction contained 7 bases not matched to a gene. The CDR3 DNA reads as TGTGCCAGCAGCCCCGGGACTAGCGGGGGTTGGGATACGCAGTATTTT. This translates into CASSPGTSGGWDTQYF.

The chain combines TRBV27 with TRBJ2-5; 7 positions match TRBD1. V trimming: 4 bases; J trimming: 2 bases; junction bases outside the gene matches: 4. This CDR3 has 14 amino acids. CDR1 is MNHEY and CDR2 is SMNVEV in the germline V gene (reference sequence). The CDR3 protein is CASSSGQVQETQYF. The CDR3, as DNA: TGTGCCAGCAGTTCCGGACAGGTACAAGAGACCCAGTACTTC.

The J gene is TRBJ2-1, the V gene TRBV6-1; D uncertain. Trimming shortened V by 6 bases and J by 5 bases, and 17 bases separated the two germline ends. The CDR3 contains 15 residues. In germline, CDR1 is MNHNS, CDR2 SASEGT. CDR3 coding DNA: TGTGCCAGCAGCCGAAACGTAGGGTACGACAATGAGCAGTTCTTC. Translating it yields CASSRNVGYDNEQFF.